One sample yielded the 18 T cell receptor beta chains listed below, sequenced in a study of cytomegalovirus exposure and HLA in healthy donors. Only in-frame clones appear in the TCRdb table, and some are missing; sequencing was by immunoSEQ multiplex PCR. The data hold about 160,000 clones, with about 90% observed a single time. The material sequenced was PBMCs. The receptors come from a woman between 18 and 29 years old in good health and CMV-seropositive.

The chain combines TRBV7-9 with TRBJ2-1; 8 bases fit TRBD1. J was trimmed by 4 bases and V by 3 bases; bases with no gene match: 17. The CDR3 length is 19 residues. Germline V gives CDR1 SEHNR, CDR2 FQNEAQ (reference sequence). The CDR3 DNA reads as TGTGCCAGCAGCTTGGGAACGGACAGGGTGAGCGCCTCTTACAATGAGCAGTTCTTC. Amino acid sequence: CASSLGTDRVSASYNEQFF.

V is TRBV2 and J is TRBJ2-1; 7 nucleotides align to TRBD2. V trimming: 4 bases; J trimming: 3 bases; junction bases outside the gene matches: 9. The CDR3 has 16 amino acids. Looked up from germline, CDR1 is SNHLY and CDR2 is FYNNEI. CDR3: CASSAKRGGDYNEQFF. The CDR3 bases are TGTGCCAGCAGTGCTAAGCGGGGTGGTGACTACAATGAGCAGTTCTTC.

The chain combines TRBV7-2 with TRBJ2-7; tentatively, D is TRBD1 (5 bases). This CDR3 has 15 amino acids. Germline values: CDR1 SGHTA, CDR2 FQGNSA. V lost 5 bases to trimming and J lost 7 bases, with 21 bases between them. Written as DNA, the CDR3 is TGTGCCAGCAGCCCCGACAGAGCCCTAGATGATGAGCAGTACTTC. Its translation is CASSPDRALDDEQYF.

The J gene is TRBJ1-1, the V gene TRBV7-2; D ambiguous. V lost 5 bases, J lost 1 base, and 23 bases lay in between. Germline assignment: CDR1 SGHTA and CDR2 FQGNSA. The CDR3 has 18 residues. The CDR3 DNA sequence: TGTGCCAGCAGCCACTTATCTAGCAGCCCCAAGCAGAACACTGAAGCTTTCTTT. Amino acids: CASSHLSSSPKQNTEAFF.

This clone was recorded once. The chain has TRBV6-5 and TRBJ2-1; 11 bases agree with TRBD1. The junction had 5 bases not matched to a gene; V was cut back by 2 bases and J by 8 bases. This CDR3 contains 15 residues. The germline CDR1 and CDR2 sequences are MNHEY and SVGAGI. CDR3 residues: CASSYGTGGTDEQFF. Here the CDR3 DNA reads TGTGCCAGCAGTTACGGGACAGGGGGTACGGATGAGCAGTTCTTC.

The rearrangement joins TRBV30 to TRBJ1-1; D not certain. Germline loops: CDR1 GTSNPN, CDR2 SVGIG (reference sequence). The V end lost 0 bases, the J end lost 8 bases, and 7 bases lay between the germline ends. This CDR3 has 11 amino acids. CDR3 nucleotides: TGTGCCTGGAGTGTACGAGAGGAAGCTTTCTTT. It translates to CAWSVREEAFF.

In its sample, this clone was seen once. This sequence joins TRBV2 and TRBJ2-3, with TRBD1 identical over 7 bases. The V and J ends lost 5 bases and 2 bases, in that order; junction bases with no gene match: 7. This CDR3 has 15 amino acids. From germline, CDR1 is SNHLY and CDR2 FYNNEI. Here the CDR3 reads CASSKDRPNTDTQYF. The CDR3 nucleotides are TGTGCCAGCAGTAAGGACAGGCCGAACACAGATACGCAGTATTTT.

CDR3 coding DNA: TGCAGCGTTAACAGGGGGCTACCCACCGGGGAGCTGTTTTTT. Protein: CSVNRGLPTGELFF. The V and J genes are TRBV29-1 and TRBJ2-2; 9 positions match TRBD1. The CDR3 is 14 amino acids. The germline V gene has CDR1 SQVTM and CDR2 ANQGSEA. V lost 5 bases and J lost 4; bases outside the gene matches: 5.

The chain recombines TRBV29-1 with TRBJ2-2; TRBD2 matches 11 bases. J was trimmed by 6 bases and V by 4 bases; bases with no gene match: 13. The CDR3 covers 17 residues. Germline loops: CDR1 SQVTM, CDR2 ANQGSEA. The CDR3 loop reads CSVALAGGPYYPGELFF. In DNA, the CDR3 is TGCAGCGTTGCGTTAGCGGGGGGGCCTTACTATCCCGGGGAGCTGTTTTTT.

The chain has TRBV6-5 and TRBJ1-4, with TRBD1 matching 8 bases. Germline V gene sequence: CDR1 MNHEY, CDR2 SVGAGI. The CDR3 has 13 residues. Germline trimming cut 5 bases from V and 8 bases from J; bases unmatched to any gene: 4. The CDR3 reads CASSGQGGEKLFF. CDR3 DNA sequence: TGTGCCAGCAGTGGACAGGGAGGAGAAAAACTGTTTTTT.

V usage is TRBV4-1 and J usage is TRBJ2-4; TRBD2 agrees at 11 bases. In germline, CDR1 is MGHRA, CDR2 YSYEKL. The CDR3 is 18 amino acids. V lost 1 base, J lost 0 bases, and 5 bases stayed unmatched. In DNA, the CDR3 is TGCGCCAGCAGCCAAGGTAGCGGGAGGGAACTAGCCAAAAACATTCAGTACTTC. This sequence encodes CASSQGSGRELAKNIQYF.

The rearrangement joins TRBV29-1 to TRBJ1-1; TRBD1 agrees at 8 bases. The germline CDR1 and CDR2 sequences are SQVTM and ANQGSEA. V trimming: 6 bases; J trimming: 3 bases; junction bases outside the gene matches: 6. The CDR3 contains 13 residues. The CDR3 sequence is CSVMTGADTEAFF. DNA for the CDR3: TGCAGCGTCATGACAGGGGCCGACACTGAAGCTTTCTTT.

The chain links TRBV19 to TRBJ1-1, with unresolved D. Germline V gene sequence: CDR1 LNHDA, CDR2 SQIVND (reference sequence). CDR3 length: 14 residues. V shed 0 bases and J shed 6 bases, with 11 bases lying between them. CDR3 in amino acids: CASSIEGRQAEAFF. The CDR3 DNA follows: TGTGCCAGTAGTATAGAAGGCAGGCAGGCTGAAGCTTTCTTT.

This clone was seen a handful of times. The CDR3 bases are TGTGCCAGTAGTTCTGGCTGGCGGTACGAGCAGTACTTC. Protein product: CASSSGWRYEQYF. V is TRBV19 and J is TRBJ2-7; D is undetermined. The V gene lost 5 bases and the J gene lost 4 bases, with 12 bases spanning the gap. Germline CDR1 is LNHDA and CDR2 is SQIVND (reference sequence). This CDR3 spans 13 amino acids.

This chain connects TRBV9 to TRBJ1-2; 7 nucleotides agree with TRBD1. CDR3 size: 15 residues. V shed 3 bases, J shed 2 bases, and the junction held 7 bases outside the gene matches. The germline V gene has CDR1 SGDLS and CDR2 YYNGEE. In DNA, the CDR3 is TGTGCCAGCAGCGCTACAGGGGCGGGGAACTATGGCTACACCTTC. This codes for CASSATGAGNYGYTF.

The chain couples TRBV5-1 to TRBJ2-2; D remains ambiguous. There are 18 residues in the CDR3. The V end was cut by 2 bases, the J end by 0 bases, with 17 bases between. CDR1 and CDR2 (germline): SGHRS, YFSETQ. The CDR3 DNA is TGCGCCAGCAGCTTTGGCCTCGATCTGGTCGCGAACACCGGGGAGCTGTTTTTT. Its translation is CASSFGLDLVANTGELFF.

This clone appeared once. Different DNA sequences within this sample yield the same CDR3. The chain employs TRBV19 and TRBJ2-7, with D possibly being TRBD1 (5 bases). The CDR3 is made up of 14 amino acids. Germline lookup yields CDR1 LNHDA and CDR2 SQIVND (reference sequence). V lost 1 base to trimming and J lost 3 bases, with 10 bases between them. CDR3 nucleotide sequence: TGTGCCAGTAGTATAGGCCAGGGAAGCTACGAGCAGTACTTC. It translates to CASSIGQGSYEQYF. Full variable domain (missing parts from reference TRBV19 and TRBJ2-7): DGGITQSPKYLFRKEGQNVTLSCEQNLNHDAMYWYRQDPGQGLRLIYYSQIVNDFQKGDIAEGYSVSREKKESFPLTVTSAQKNPTAFYLCASSIGQGSYEQYFGPGTRLTVT.

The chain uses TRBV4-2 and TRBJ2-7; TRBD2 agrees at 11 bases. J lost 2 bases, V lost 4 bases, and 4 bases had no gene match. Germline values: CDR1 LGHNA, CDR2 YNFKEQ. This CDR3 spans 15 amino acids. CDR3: CASSRGLAGTYEQYF. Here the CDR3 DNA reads TGTGCCAGCAGCCGAGGACTAGCGGGTACCTACGAGCAGTACTTC.